Below are 20 T cell receptor beta chains sequenced from a single sample in a study of T cells in Graves' hyperthyroidism and ophthalmopathy. Template material for amplifying TCR beta CDR3 regions consisted of RNA transcripts. The HTBI primer set served for first-round RT-PCR of the TCR CDR3. Via MiXCR, TCRdb re-called the multiplex PCR reads, giving one row per CDR3 protein. The sample has 400,000 or so distinct CDR3 sequences, about 16% seen once. The sequencing input was blood. These receptor sequences come from an older woman with Graves' ophthalmopathy.

This clonotype turned up a few times. The chain links TRBV29-1 to TRBJ2-1; 7 bases are a match to TRBD1. Germline assignment: CDR1 SQVTM and CDR2 ANQGSEA. J lost 8 bases, V lost 7 bases, and 11 bases had no gene match. The CDR3 runs to 13 residues. CDR3 DNA sequence: TGCAGCGCGAGGGCCTTTACAGGGGATGAGCAGTTCTTC. It translates to CSARAFTGDEQFF.

Details on this clonotype: A much larger clone sits a single nucleotide away, making a read error possible. This chain joins TRBV28 and TRBJ2-1, with D hard to call. CDR1 and CDR2 (germline): MDHEN, SYDVKM. The CDR3 consists of 12 residues. The CDR3 protein is CASSLYINEQLF. The CDR3 DNA sequence: TGTGCCAGCAGTTTATACATAAATGAGCAGCTCTTC.

This clonotype was counted a few times. The chain couples TRBV24-1 to TRBJ2-3, with 7 bases that match TRBD1. CDR1 and CDR2 from the germline V gene are KGHDR and SFDVKD. V shed 5 bases, J shed 5 bases, and the junction held 9 bases outside the gene matches. This CDR3 has 15 residues. The CDR3 bases are TGTGCCACCAGTGCCCCGACAGGGTCACAAGATACGCAGTATTTT. It specifies CATSAPTGSQDTQYF.

This clonotype was seen many times. The rearrangement links TRBV20-1 to TRBJ2-7; 7 bases are a match to TRBD2. V was pared by 6 bases and J by 2 bases, with 10 bases of the junction left unmatched. The CDR3 length is 14 residues. CDR1 is DFQATT, CDR2 SNEGSKA, per germline (reference sequence). The CDR3 DNA is TGCAGTGCCCCCGGTGGTGCGGGAGCCTACGAGCAGTACTTC. Residues: CSAPGGAGAYEQYF.

This clonotype was picked up many times. The V call is TRBV5-1, the J call TRBJ2-3; 8 nucleotides agree with TRBD1. The CDR3 runs 15 residues. Trimming took 4 bases from V and 0 from J; bases not matched to a gene: 4. CDR1 SGHRS and CDR2 YFSETQ come from the germline V gene. CDR3 region: CASSKGDRSTDTQYF. The DNA of the CDR3 is TGCGCCAGCAGCAAGGGGGACAGGAGCACAGATACGCAGTATTTT.

V is TRBV7-9 and J is TRBJ2-7; TRBD2 matches 9 bases. There are 16 residues in the CDR3. Germline V CDR1 and CDR2: SEHNR, FQNEAQ (reference sequence). With V trimmed by 2 bases and J by 5 bases, 10 bases remained unmatched. CDR3: CASSLQVGTSFDEQYF. The DNA for the CDR3 is TGTGCCAGCAGCTTACAGGTCGGGACTAGCTTTGACGAGCAGTACTTC.

This clonotype was seen at least ten times. The rearrangement links TRBV5-1 to TRBJ1-1; 7 positions match TRBD1. The V gene's germline CDR1 is SGHRS and CDR2 YFSETQ. Trimming removed 1 base from V and 2 bases from J; junction bases left unmatched: 5. CDR3 size: 15 residues. CDR3 sequence reads: CASSLTGQINTEAFF. The DNA for the CDR3 is TGCGCCAGCAGCTTGACGGGACAGATCAACACTGAAGCTTTCTTT.

Remarks on this clonotype: Just one base apart from a much larger clone, this may be a read error. V is TRBV3-1 and J is TRBJ1-3; 9 bases match TRBD1. The ends lost 4 bases at V and 5 bases at J; junction bases unmatched: 9. Germline CDR1 reads LGHDT; CDR2 reads YNNKEL (reference sequence). This CDR3 has 16 residues. The CDR3 spells CASSPQTGGYRNTIYF. The CDR3 DNA reads as TGTGCCAGCAGCCCTCAGACAGGGGGATATAGAAACACCATATATTTT.

V gene TRBV6-2 or TRBV6-3 combines with J gene TRBJ2-5; no firm D call. The CDR3 covers 15 residues. Germline lookup yields CDR1 MNHEY and CDR2 SVGEGT. Trimming took off 2 bases at V and 2 bases at J, with 12 bases between the two ends. DNA for the CDR3: TGTGCCAGCAGTTACGGGCTTAGGGTACAAGAGACCCAGTACTTC. It specifies CASSYGLRVQETQYF.

V and J are TRBV28 and TRBJ1-1, with TRBD1 as a possible D gene (5 bases). V shed 5 bases and J shed 5 bases, with 12 bases lying between them. Germline V gene data show CDR1 as MDHEN and CDR2 as SYDVKM. The CDR3 covers 13 residues. CDR3 bases: TGTGCCAGCAGTCGCCCACGGGGGACTGAAGCTTTCTTT. Its translation: CASSRPRGTEAFF.

This clonotype has at least ten counts. V and J are TRBV2 and TRBJ1-5; D is perhaps TRBD1 (5 bases). Trimming stripped 1 base from V and 4 bases from J, with 11 bases between. This CDR3 has 15 residues. Looked up from germline, CDR1 is SNHLY and CDR2 is FYNNEI. The chain's CDR3 is CASSEGRGVNQPQHF. The CDR3 DNA sequence: TGTGCCAGCAGTGAAGGAAGGGGTGTGAATCAGCCCCAGCATTTT. The full variable domain, rest sourced from reference TRBV2 and TRBJ1-5, is EPEVTQTPSHQVTQMGQEVILRCVPISNHLYFYWYRQILGQKVEFLVSFYNNEISEKSEIFDDQFSVERPDGSNFTLKIRSTKLEDSAMYFCASSEGRGVNQPQHFGDGTRLSIL.

The rearrangement uses TRBV7-9 and TRBJ1-1, with D possibly being TRBD1 (5 bases). CDR1 is SEHNR and CDR2 is FQNEAQ in the germline V gene (reference sequence). With 4 bases removed from V and 0 bases from J, the gap between germline ends came to 9 bases. The CDR3 covers 14 residues. The CDR3 sequence is CASSSRQLNTEAFF. The CDR3 DNA is TGTGCCAGCAGCTCGCGACAGTTGAACACTGAAGCTTTCTTT.

Ten or more counts support this clonotype. The CDR3 region is CASSPRGPYEQYF. DNA of the CDR3: TGTGCCAGCAGCCCGCGGGGCCCCTACGAGCAGTACTTC. The chain employs TRBV28 and TRBJ2-7, with D possibly being TRBD2 (6 bases). Per germline, CDR1 MDHEN and CDR2 SYDVKM. Trimming cost V 6 bases and J 2 bases, with 11 bases left between them. This CDR3 has 13 amino acids.

The sample holds many counts of this clonotype. The chain couples TRBV29-1 to TRBJ1-2; maybe TRBD1 (5 bases). The CDR3 has 13 amino acids. Germline lookup yields CDR1 SQVTM and CDR2 ANQGSEA. Trimming took off 3 bases at V and 5 bases at J, with 13 bases between the two ends. The CDR3 loop is CSVDGTSPYGYTF. For the CDR3, the DNA is TGCAGCGTTGATGGGACCTCACCTTATGGCTACACCTTC.

This clonotype was seen many times. The gene calls are TRBV20-1 and TRBJ1-4; D call uncertain. The V gene lost 6 bases and the J gene lost 1 base, with 12 bases spanning the gap. Germline CDR1 is DFQATT and CDR2 is SNEGSKA (reference sequence). The CDR3 covers 14 residues. CDR3 nucleotide sequence: TGCAGTGCCCCATACTTGGGAACTAATGAAAAACTGTTTTTT. This codes for CSAPYLGTNEKLFF.

At least ten counts were recorded for this clonotype. The DNA for the CDR3 is TGTGCCAGCAGCTCTCCCGGGACTGTGTACGAGCAGTACTTC. Protein product: CASSSPGTVYEQYF. The chain carries TRBV7-8 and TRBJ2-7, with a tentative D call TRBD2 (6 bases). The V gene lost 4 bases and the J gene lost 4 bases, with 14 bases spanning the gap. This CDR3 region has 14 residues. Germline loops: CDR1 SGHVS, CDR2 FQNEAQ.

This clonotype was recorded at least ten times. This chain uses TRBV27 with TRBJ2-5; D remains ambiguous. Germline CDR1 MNHEY, CDR2 SMNVEV (reference sequence). Trimming took off 6 bases at V and 3 bases at J, with 20 bases between the two ends. The CDR3 runs to 16 residues. The CDR3 is CASRMASTGPEETQYF. The CDR3 coding sequence is TGTGCCAGCAGGATGGCCTCGACTGGGCCCGAAGAGACCCAGTACTTC.

This clonotype showed up many times. The chain uses TRBV3-1 and TRBJ2-1; D tentatively reads TRBD1 or TRBD2 (6 bases each). V lost 3 bases to trimming and J lost 6 bases, with 12 bases between them. CDR1 is LGHDT and CDR2 is YNNKEL in the germline V gene (reference sequence). The CDR3 extends over 14 amino acids. The CDR3 region is CASSHRGRINEQFF. CDR3 DNA sequence: TGTGCCAGCAGCCATAGGGGGAGGATCAATGAGCAGTTCTTC.

This clonotype has a handful of counts. J is TRBJ2-3 and V is TRBV6-1, with D perhaps matching TRBD1 or TRBD2 (5 bases each). CDR3 length: 14 amino acids. CDR1 is MNHNS and CDR2 is SASEGT in the germline V gene. V lost 7 bases and J lost 0, with 11 bases in between. CDR3 nucleotides: TGTGCCAGCACCGGGACGGTGAGCACAGATACGCAGTATTTT. It encodes CASTGTVSTDTQYF.

This clonotype was recorded at least ten times. The genes are TRBV12-3 or TRBV12-4 and TRBJ1-6, with 11 bases matching TRBD1. V was pared by 9 bases and J by 9 bases, with 1 base of the junction left unmatched. The CDR3 consists of 12 residues. DNA for the CDR3: TGTGCCAGTGGGACAGGGGGTTCACCCCTCCACTTT. Its translation: CASGTGGSPLHF.